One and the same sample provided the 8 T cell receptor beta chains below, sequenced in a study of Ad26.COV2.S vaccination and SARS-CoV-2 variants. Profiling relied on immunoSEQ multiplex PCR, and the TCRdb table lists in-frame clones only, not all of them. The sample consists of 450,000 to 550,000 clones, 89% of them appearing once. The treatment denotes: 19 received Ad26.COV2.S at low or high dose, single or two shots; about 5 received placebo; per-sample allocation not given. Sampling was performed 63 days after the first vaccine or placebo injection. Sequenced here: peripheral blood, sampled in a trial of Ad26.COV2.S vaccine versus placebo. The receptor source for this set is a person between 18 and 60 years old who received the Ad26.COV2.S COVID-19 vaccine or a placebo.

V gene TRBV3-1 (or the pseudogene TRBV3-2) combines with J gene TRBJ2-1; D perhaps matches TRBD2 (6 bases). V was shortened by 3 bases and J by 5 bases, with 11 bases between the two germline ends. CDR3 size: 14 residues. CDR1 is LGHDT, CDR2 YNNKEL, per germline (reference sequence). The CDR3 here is CASSQASSDNEQFF. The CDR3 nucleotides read TGTGCCAGCAGCCAGGCGTCTAGCGACAATGAGCAGTTCTTC.

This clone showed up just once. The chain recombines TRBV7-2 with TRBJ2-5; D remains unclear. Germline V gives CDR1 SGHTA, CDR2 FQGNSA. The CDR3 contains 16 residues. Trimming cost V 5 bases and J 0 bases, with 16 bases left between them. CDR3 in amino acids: CASSIRPATYQETQYF. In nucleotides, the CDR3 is TGTGCCAGCAGCATTCGACCGGCCACGTACCAAGAGACCCAGTACTTC.

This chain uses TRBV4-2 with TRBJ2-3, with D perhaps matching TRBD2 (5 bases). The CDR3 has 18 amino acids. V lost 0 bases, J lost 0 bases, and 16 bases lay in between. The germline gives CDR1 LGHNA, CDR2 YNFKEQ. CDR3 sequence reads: CASSQDAWKGESTDTQYF. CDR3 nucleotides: TGTGCCAGCAGCCAAGATGCCTGGAAGGGAGAAAGCACAGATACGCAGTATTTT.

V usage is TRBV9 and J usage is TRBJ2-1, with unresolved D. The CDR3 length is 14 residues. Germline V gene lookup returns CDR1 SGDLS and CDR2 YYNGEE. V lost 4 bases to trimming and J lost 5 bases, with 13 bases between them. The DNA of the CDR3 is TGTGCCAGCAGCCGCACTGGCAGCAACAATGAGCAGTTCTTC. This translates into CASSRTGSNNEQFF. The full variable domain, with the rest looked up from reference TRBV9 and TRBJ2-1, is DSGVTQTPKHLITATGQRVTLRCSPRSGDLSVYWYQQSLDQGLQFLIQYYNGEERAKGNILERFSAQQFPDLHSELNLSSLELGDSALYFCASSRTGSNNEQFFGPGTRLTVL.

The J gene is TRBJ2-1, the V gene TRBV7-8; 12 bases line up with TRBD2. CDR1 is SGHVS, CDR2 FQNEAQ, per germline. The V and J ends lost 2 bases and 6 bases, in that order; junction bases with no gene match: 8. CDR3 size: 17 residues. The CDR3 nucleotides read TGTGCCAGCAGCTTATACCTAGCGGGAGGGGGACCCAATGAGCAGTTCTTC. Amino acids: CASSLYLAGGGPNEQFF.

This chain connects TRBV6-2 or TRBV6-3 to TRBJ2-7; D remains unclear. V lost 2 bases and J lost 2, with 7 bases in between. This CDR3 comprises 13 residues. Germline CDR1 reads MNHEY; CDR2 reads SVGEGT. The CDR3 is CASSYRGTYEQYV. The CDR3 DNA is TGTGCCAGCAGTTACCGTGGGACCTACGAGCAGTACGTC.

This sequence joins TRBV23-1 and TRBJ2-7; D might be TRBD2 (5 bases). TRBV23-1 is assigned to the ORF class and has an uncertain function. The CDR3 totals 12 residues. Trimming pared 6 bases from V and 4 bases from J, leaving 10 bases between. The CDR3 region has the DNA TGCGCCAGCAGGGTCCCGGGGTACGAGCAGTACTTC. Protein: CASRVPGYEQYF.

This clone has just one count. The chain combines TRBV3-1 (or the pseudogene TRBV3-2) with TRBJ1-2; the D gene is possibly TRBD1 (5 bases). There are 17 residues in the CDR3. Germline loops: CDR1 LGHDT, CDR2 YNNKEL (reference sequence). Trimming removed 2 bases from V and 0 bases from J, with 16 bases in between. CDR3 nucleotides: TGTGCCAGCAGCCAATTTGGACACCTCCTCACTAACTATGGCTACACCTTC. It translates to CASSQFGHLLTNYGYTF.